This TCR beta chain comes out of a study of T cells in Graves' hyperthyroidism and ophthalmopathy. In the study overall: Peripheral blood collection took place at initial diagnosis, before any treatment.

CDR3 length equals 17 residues. The germline V gene has CDR1 SGHVS and CDR2 FQNEAQ. The trim removed 3 bases at V and 4 bases at J, leaving 12 bases unmatched. Patients aged 18 to 65 had newly diagnosed hyperthyroidism of under 2 months' duration. Diagnosis relied on clinical symptoms, serum thyroxine and TRAb, thyroid ultrasound and orbital computed tomography. In its sample, this clonotype was seen many times. Amplification targeted TCR beta CDR3 regions from RNA transcripts. The primer set for the first-round RT-PCR of the TCR CDR3 was HTBI. TCRdb used MiXCR to reprocess the multiplex PCR reads, holding one entry per CDR3 protein. Among 300,000 to 350,000 distinct CDR3 sequences, approximately 18% were seen once, and the ten largest hold 49%.

The chain has TRBV7-8 and TRBJ2-3; 8 bases are a match to TRBD2. Material: blood. This clonotype was obtained from a woman in her forties or fifties with Graves' hyperthyroidism. CDR3 DNA sequence: TGTGCCAGCAGCTTGCACCCAGCGGGAGCGACCCCAGATACGCAGTATTTT. Protein sequence: CASSLHPAGATPDTQYF.